Below are 27 T cell receptor beta chains sequenced from a single sample in a study of T cell repertoires in cytomegalovirus infection. Via MiXCR, TCRdb re-called the reads, giving one row per CDR3 protein. The table lists roughly 310,000 distinct CDR3 sequences, under 20% of them singletons. Sequencing input: PBMCs. The receptors were sampled from a human donor in good health (CMV status not recorded). Some clones in this sample may be carry-over from other donors' samples.

This clonotype has just a few counts. The chain's CDR3 is CATSDPDQPQHF. In DNA, the CDR3 is TGTGCCACCAGTGATCCAGATCAGCCCCAGCATTTT. V is TRBV24-1 and J is TRBJ1-5, with unresolved D. The CDR3 has 12 amino acids. From germline, CDR1 is KGHDR and CDR2 SFDVKD. V dropped 3 bases and J dropped 5 bases, with 4 bases sitting between them.

This clonotype was seen more than once but under ten times. V gene TRBV6-5 combines with J gene TRBJ2-7; D perhaps matches TRBD2 (6 bases). Germline V gives CDR1 MNHEY, CDR2 SVGAGI. V was clipped by 8 bases and J by 7 bases, with 18 bases between them. CDR3 length: 13 amino acids. The CDR3 reads CASGRQLWGEQYF. CDR3 sequence (DNA): TGTGCCAGCGGGAGGCAGCTATGGGGTGAGCAGTACTTC.

J is TRBJ1-2 and V is TRBV27; 8 bases are a match to TRBD1. CDR3 size: 14 residues. J was trimmed by 4 bases and V by 5 bases; bases with no gene match: 6. The germline gives CDR1 MNHEY, CDR2 SMNVEV (reference sequence). CDR3 in amino acids: CASSPGTGTYGYTF. The CDR3 coding sequence is TGTGCCAGCAGTCCCGGGACAGGCACCTATGGCTACACCTTC.

J is TRBJ1-3 and V is TRBV6-6; no reliable D call. CDR1 is MNHNY and CDR2 is SVGAGI in the germline V gene (reference sequence). This CDR3 is 14 amino acids long. The V end was cut by 3 bases, the J end by 3 bases, with 9 bases between. This chain's CDR3 is CASSYSGIGNTIYF. The CDR3 DNA follows: TGTGCCAGCAGTTATTCGGGAATTGGAAACACCATATATTTT.

V and J are TRBV20-1 and TRBJ2-3; tentatively, D is TRBD2 (6 bases). The germline CDR1 and CDR2 sequences are DFQATT and SNEGSKA (reference sequence). CDR3 length equals 14 residues. V shed 6 bases and J shed 0 bases, with 13 bases lying between them. CDR3 sequence: CSAEIAESTDTQYF. CDR3 coding DNA: TGCAGTGCCGAAATAGCGGAAAGCACAGATACGCAGTATTTT.

This clonotype was counted at least ten times. The chain is built from TRBV7-2 and TRBJ2-7; TRBD1 matches 9 bases. The V gene end was trimmed by 5 bases and the J gene end by 3 bases; junction bases not matched to a gene: 5. This CDR3 is built from 14 residues. The germline gives CDR1 SGHTA, CDR2 FQGNSA. The CDR3 sequence is CASSAGTGFYEQYF. CDR3 sequence (DNA): TGTGCCAGCAGCGCCGGGACAGGGTTCTACGAGCAGTACTTC.

This clonotype was found many times. The V call is TRBV7-4, the J call TRBJ1-1; 7 bases agree with TRBD1. Germline V gives CDR1 SGHVT, CDR2 SQSDAQ. V was pared by 1 base and J by 4 bases, with 9 bases of the junction left unmatched. CDR3 length: 16 residues. In DNA form, the CDR3 reads TGTGCCAGCAGCTTAGAGGCAGGGGGAAACGGCACTGAAGCTTTCTTT. Its translation: CASSLEAGGNGTEAFF.

As for this clonotype: A read error may be the cause here, since a much bigger clone is one base away. This chain connects TRBV7-8 to TRBJ2-7, with D maybe TRBD2 (6 bases). CDR3 length: 12 amino acids. Germline CDR1 is SGHVS and CDR2 is FQNEAQ. The chain's CDR3 is CDSIPPEGEQYF. Written as DNA, the CDR3 is TGTGACAGCATCCCCCCGGAGGGCGAGCAGTACTTC.

This sequence joins TRBV28 and TRBJ2-7, with 9 bases fitting TRBD1. The CDR3 is 14 residues long. The J segment lost 3 bases and the V segment lost 3 bases, leaving 3 bases of the junction unmatched. Germline CDR1 and CDR2: MDHEN and SYDVKM. The CDR3 DNA reads as TGTGCCAGCAGTTTTCTGGGACAGGGCTACGAGCAGTACTTC. The encoded protein is CASSFLGQGYEQYF. The full variable domain, in which reference TRBV28 and TRBJ2-7 provide the parts outside the CDR3, is DVKVTQSSRYLVKRTGEKVFLECVQDMDHENMFWYRQDPGLGLRLIYFSYDVKMKEKGDIPEGYSVSREKKERFSLILESASTNQTSMYLCASSFLGQGYEQYFGPGTRLTVT.

The chain couples TRBV5-1 to TRBJ1-2; 11 bases align to TRBD1. Trimming took 4 bases from V and 3 from J; bases not matched to a gene: 8. The CDR3 has 16 residues. Germline V CDR1 and CDR2: SGHRS, YFSETQ. The CDR3 DNA is TGCGCCAGCAGCACAGGACAGGGGGCGCATTACTATGGCTACACCTTC. It codes for CASSTGQGAHYYGYTF. The variable domain in full, completed from reference TRBV5-1 and TRBJ1-2, reads KAGVTQTPRYLIKTRGQQVTLSCSPISGHRSVSWYQQTPGQGLQFLFEYFSETQRNKGNFPGRFSGRQFSNSRSEMNVSTLELGDSALYLCASSTGQGAHYYGYTFGSGTRLTVV.

The V call is TRBV10-3, the J call TRBJ2-7; D could derive from TRBD1 or TRBD2 (6 bases each). Between the trimmed V and J ends, which lost 11 bases and 1 base, there was a span of 21 bases. The CDR3 has 15 residues. Germline V CDR1 and CDR2: ENHRY, SYGVKD. Here the CDR3 DNA reads TGTGCCGCCGGAGGGGGACTGGAGCCGTCCTACGAGCAGTACTTC. Its translation: CAAGGGLEPSYEQYF.

The chain couples TRBV6-2 or TRBV6-3 to TRBJ2-4; TRBD1 is a possible D gene (5 bases). The CDR3 runs 14 residues. Per the germline V gene, CDR1 is MNHEY and CDR2 is SVGEGT. Trimming removed 5 bases from V and 6 bases from J, with 14 bases in between. The CDR3 DNA reads TGTGCCAGCAGTGCTGGCAGGGTAGGAAACATTCAGTACTTC. This codes for CASSAGRVGNIQYF.

A few counts support this clonotype. The rearrangement joins TRBV19 to TRBJ2-2; 7 bases map to TRBD1. V gave up 5 bases and J gave up 0 bases; unmatched junction bases: 6. The CDR3 totals 16 residues. Germline lookup yields CDR1 LNHDA and CDR2 SQIVND (reference sequence). CDR3: CASSPPGTANTGELFF. Here the CDR3 DNA reads TGTGCCAGTAGTCCGCCCGGGACAGCGAACACCGGGGAGCTGTTTTTT.

There are a few counts of this clonotype. V is TRBV4-1 and J is TRBJ1-5; D ambiguous. This CDR3 contains 15 residues. Germline V gives CDR1 MGHRA, CDR2 YSYEKL. V was cut by 0 bases and J by 3 bases, with 9 bases left in between. CDR3 region: CASSQDAGNNQPQHF. For the CDR3, the DNA is TGCGCCAGCAGCCAAGATGCAGGTAACAATCAGCCCCAGCATTTT.

The chain recombines TRBV7-2 with TRBJ2-5, with 8 nucleotides matching TRBD2. The J segment lost 6 bases and the V segment lost 5 bases, leaving 11 bases of the junction unmatched. There are 15 residues in the CDR3. Germline values: CDR1 SGHTA, CDR2 FQGNSA. As DNA, the CDR3 is TGTGCCAGCAGCCCGGGAGGAGCGGGGGACCAGACCCAGTACTTC. It yields the protein CASSPGGAGDQTQYF.

The V call is TRBV4-3, the J call TRBJ1-4; D uncertain. The CDR3 length is 14 residues. CDR1 and CDR2 (germline): LGHNA, YSLEER. V was pared by 0 bases and J by 8 bases, with 10 bases between. The CDR3 reads CASSQDWNSEKLFF. The CDR3 DNA follows: TGCGCCAGCAGCCAAGATTGGAATTCGGAAAAACTGTTTTTT.

This clonotype was detected ten times or more. This sequence joins TRBV7-2 and TRBJ2-1; no clear D gene. This CDR3 is built from 15 residues. The V end was cut by 0 bases, the J end by 3 bases, with 9 bases between. Germline CDR1 reads SGHTA; CDR2 reads FQGNSA. CDR3 residues: CASSLASALYNEQFF. Here the CDR3 DNA reads TGTGCCAGCAGCTTAGCCAGCGCTCTCTACAATGAGCAGTTCTTC.

With respect to this clonotype: Relative to the germline gene, one junction end is altered; a read error may explain this. The V and J genes are TRBV7-7 and TRBJ1-2; 10 bases match TRBD1. This CDR3 spans 16 amino acids. Per the germline V gene, CDR1 is SSHAT and CDR2 is FNYEAQ (reference sequence). CDR3 sequence: CASSYLWTGGLYGYTF. The CDR3 nucleotides read TGTGCTAGCAGCTACTTGTGGACAGGGGGACTATATGGCTACACCTTC.

At least ten counts were recorded for this clonotype. The J gene is TRBJ2-3, the V gene TRBV7-2; no clear D. The V gene's germline CDR1 is SGHTA and CDR2 FQGNSA. The CDR3 is made up of 12 amino acids. V lost 4 bases and J 6 bases, leaving 8 bases between the germline ends. CDR3 nucleotides: TGTGCCAGCAGCTCCTTCGGCGATACGCAGTATTTT. The encoded protein is CASSSFGDTQYF.

This clonotype showed up many times. This CDR3 reads CASYYSGSTPNTEAFF. The CDR3 DNA reads TGTGCCAGCTACTACTCGGGATCGACCCCGAACACTGAAGCTTTCTTT. The chain employs TRBV5-6 and TRBJ1-1, with D uncertain. Germline V gene sequence: CDR1 SGHDT, CDR2 YYEEEE. The CDR3 loop spans 16 amino acids. The ends were cut back, 7 bases at V and 1 base at J, with 20 bases in the middle.

The chain joins TRBV29-1 to TRBJ2-1; TRBD1 might be the D (5 bases). The CDR3 is 15 residues long. CDR1 SQVTM and CDR2 ANQGSEA come from the germline V gene. Trimming pared 6 bases from V and 1 base from J, leaving 16 bases between. CDR3 DNA: TGCAGCGTCGCCTGGACAACGAGGTCCTACAATGAGCAGTTCTTC. Amino acids: CSVAWTTRSYNEQFF.

This clonotype has a handful of counts. The rearrangement links TRBV28 to TRBJ2-3; TRBD2 matches at 7 bases. Germline loops: CDR1 MDHEN, CDR2 SYDVKM. The length of the CDR3 is 16 residues. V dropped 6 bases and J dropped 1; count of bases not matched to a gene: 10. This CDR3 reads CASRRPGAGGTDTQYF. The DNA for the CDR3 is TGTGCCAGCAGAAGACCTGGGGCGGGGGGCACAGATACGCAGTATTTT. Full variable domain (outside the CDR3, taken from reference TRBV28 and TRBJ2-3): DVKVTQSSRYLVKRTGEKVFLECVQDMDHENMFWYRQDPGLGLRLIYFSYDVKMKEKGDIPEGYSVSREKKERFSLILESASTNQTSMYLCASRRPGAGGTDTQYFGPGTRLTVL.

The chain combines TRBV15 with TRBJ1-4; D perhaps matches TRBD1 (5 bases). The germline CDR1 and CDR2 sequences are LNHNV and YYDKDF (reference sequence). V was pared by 6 bases and J by 0 bases, with 8 bases between. The CDR3 covers 14 residues. CDR3 in amino acids: CATSVGATNEKLFF. DNA of the CDR3: TGTGCCACCAGTGTAGGGGCAACTAATGAAAAACTGTTTTTT.

Only a few counts were recorded for this clonotype. This chain connects TRBV2 to TRBJ2-7; the D is unclear. Looked up from germline, CDR1 is SNHLY and CDR2 is FYNNEI. The CDR3 has 14 amino acids. With 6 bases removed from V and 0 bases from J, the gap between germline ends came to 12 bases. The CDR3 DNA sequence: TGTGCCAGCAGAAAAGAGATACACTCCTACGAGCAGTACTTC. It codes for CASRKEIHSYEQYF.

This rearrangement joins TRBV28 to TRBJ2-2; the D is unclear. CDR1 MDHEN and CDR2 SYDVKM come from the germline V gene. Between the trimmed V and J ends, which lost 8 bases and 7 bases, there was a span of 11 bases. This CDR3 region has 12 residues. The CDR3 DNA sequence: TGTGCCAGCGCATACCCGGGCGGGGAGCTGTTTTTT. Residues: CASAYPGGELFF.

A few counts support this clonotype. V gene TRBV7-2 combines with J gene TRBJ1-1; maybe TRBD1 (6 bases). From germline, CDR1 is SGHTA and CDR2 FQGNSA. The CDR3 covers 15 residues. V gave up 5 bases and J gave up 4 bases, with 17 bases separating them. In DNA, the CDR3 is TGTGCCAGCAGCCCATACAGGGTTCTTCGCACTGAAGCTTTCTTT. Amino acids: CASSPYRVLRTEAFF. The full variable domain, its missing parts supplied by reference TRBV7-2 and TRBJ1-1, is GAGVSQSPSNKVTEKGKDVELRCDPISGHTALYWYRQSLGQGLEFLIYFQGNSAPDKSGLPSDRFSAERTGGSVSTLTIQRTQQEDSAVYLCASSPYRVLRTEAFFGQGTRLTVV.

This clonotype has ten or more counts. The gene calls are TRBV5-6 and TRBJ1-5, with a possible D match to TRBD1 (6 bases). CDR1 is SGHDT and CDR2 is YYEEEE in the germline V gene. Trimming took 5 bases from V and 1 from J, leaving 22 bases between them. There are 18 residues in the CDR3. The CDR3 is CASSSSGAPSRSNQPQHF. The CDR3 DNA follows: TGTGCCAGCAGTAGCTCGGGGGCACCTTCAAGGAGCAATCAGCCCCAGCATTTT. The full variable domain, completed using reference TRBV5-6 and TRBJ1-5, is DAGVTQSPTHLIKTRGQQVTLRCSPKSGHDTVSWYQQALGQGPQFIFQYYEEEERQRGNFPDRFSGHQFPNYSSELNVNALLLGDSALYLCASSSSGAPSRSNQPQHFGDGTRLSIL.